This T cell receptor beta chain was identified during a study of T cells in Graves' hyperthyroidism and ophthalmopathy. Turning to the study itself: At initial diagnosis, before any treatment had begun, peripheral blood was obtained.

V lost 1 base and J lost 0, with 7 bases in between. The V gene's germline CDR1 is LGHDT and CDR2 YNNKEL (reference sequence). This CDR3 comprises 15 residues. What was amplified from RNA transcripts were TCR beta CDR3 regions. An initial round of RT-PCR targeting the TCR CDR3 relied on the HTBI primer set. TCRdb re-called the multiplex PCR reads through MiXCR, storing one row per CDR3 protein. The table records 500,000 or so distinct CDR3 sequences, about a sixth of them present only once. Material for sequencing was blood. The gene calls are TRBV3-1 and TRBJ2-1; D not certain. The clonotype was recovered from a woman between 18 and 29 years old with Graves' ophthalmopathy. CDR3 nucleotide sequence: TGTGCCAGCAGCCAAGTTGACATCTCCTACAATGAGCAGTTCTTC. It translates to CASSQVDISYNEQFF.